The rows below give T cell receptor beta chains drawn from one sample of a study of tumor-infiltrating lymphocytes in primary liver carcinoma. TCRdb re-analysed the multiplex PCR reads in MiXCR, keeping a single row per CDR3 protein. Among about 310,000 distinct CDR3 sequences listed, around three fifths were seen once. What was sequenced was peripheral blood. These receptors came from a woman in her 30s with primary liver carcinoma and hepatitis B virus infection. CDR3s include the opening cysteine and the closing phenylalanine or tryptophan. A D gene is named only where the DNA matches it firmly. A row's size may be missing; if present it is once, few, many or a size class.

d_call,clone_size,j_call,v_call,cdr3_aa,cdr3_nt
NA,NA,TRBJ1-5,TRBV6-2/TRBV6-3,CARTKAQGGSNRPQHF,TGTGCCAGGACCAAAGCTCAGGGTGGAAGCAATCGGCCCCAGCATTTT
TRBD2,many,TRBJ2-1,TRBV12-3/TRBV12-4,CAIFTGLAGNNEQFF,TGTGCCATCTTCACGGGACTAGCGGGAAACAATGAGCAGTTCTTC
TRBD1,few,TRBJ2-3,TRBV25-1,CASSANRGDADTQYF,TGTGCCAGCAGTGCGAACAGGGGGGACGCAGATACGCAGTATTTT
NA,few,TRBJ2-1,TRBV28,CASRPGFPPTLEQFF,TGTGCCAGCAGACCAGGGTTTCCGCCCACTTTAGAGCAGTTCTTC
NA,NA,TRBJ1-6,TRBV6-5,CASSYGTRMNPPLHF,TGTGCCAGCAGTTACGGAACCAGAATGAATCCACCCCTCCATTTT
NA,few,TRBJ2-3,TRBV12-3/TRBV12-4,CASSPPDGTDTQYF,TGTGCCAGCAGTCCCCCCGACGGGACAGATACGCAGTATTTT
NA,many,TRBJ1-2,TRBV6-9,CASSYFDRSSYTF,TGTGCCAGCAGTTACTTCGACAGGTCCTCCTACACCTTC
TRBD1,NA,TRBJ2-7,TRBV7-9,CASSGQGGTEQYF,TGTGCCAGCTCGGGACAGGGAGGTACCGAGCAGTACTTC
TRBD1,NA,TRBJ1-6,TRBV4-1,CASSRNQGQGGVSYNSPLHF,TGCGCCAGCAGCCGAAACCAGGGACAGGGCGGCGTATCCTATAATTCACCCCTCCACTTT
NA,many,TRBJ1-1,TRBV6-5,CASSYVGSKTEAFF,TGTGCCAGCAGTTACGTCGGGTCTAAAACAGAAGCTTTCTTT
NA,many,TRBJ1-5,TRBV15,CATSTRDSNQPQHF,TGTGCCACCAGCACCAGGGACAGCAATCAGCCCCAGCATTTT
NA,NA,TRBJ1-5,TRBV6-1,CDSSGTVRTANQPQHF,TGTGACAGCAGTGGGACCGTTAGGACAGCTAATCAGCCCCAGCATTTT
NA,NA,TRBJ2-3,TRBV30,CAWSKGLSTDTQYF,TGTGCCTGGAGCAAGGGACTTTCAACAGATACGCAGTATTTT
TRBD1,NA,TRBJ1-2,TRBV11-3,CASSLQGAGGYTF,TGTGCTAGCAGCTTACAGGGGGCCGGAGGCTACACCTTC
NA,NA,TRBJ2-2,TRBV29-1,CSIGTDAGELFF,TGCAGCATTGGGACGGATGCCGGGGAACTGTTTTTT
NA,NA,TRBJ1-5,TRBV12-3/TRBV12-4,CASSGGIANQPQHF,TGTGCCAGCAGTGGGGGGATCGCCAATCAGCCCCAGCATTTT
NA,many,TRBJ2-1,TRBV4-2,CASSQAYGSSYNEQFF,TGTGCCAGCAGCCAAGCGTACGGGAGCTCCTACAATGAGCAGTTCTTC
NA,NA,TRBJ2-5,TRBV10-3,CAIGTGLRGETQYF,TGTGCCATCGGGACTGGCCTTAGGGGGGAGACCCAGTACTTC
NA,NA,TRBJ2-7,TRBV11-1,CASSSARARISGAEQYF,TGTGCCAGCAGCTCAGCCCGCGCTCGTATCTCGGGGGCCGAGCAGTATTTC
NA,NA,TRBJ2-7,TRBV28,CASSLVFSGEQYF,TGTGCCAGCAGTTTAGTTTTCTCGGGCGAGCAGTACTTC
NA,once,TRBJ2-2,TRBV29-1,CSVEGRRRAGELFF,TGCAGCGTTGAAGGCAGGAGGCGAGCCGGGGAGCTGTTTTTT
NA,NA,TRBJ2-3,TRBV29-1,CSVGSWRTGDTHYF,TGCAGCGTTGGTTCCTGGAGGACCGGAGATACGCACTATTTT
NA,NA,TRBJ2-6,TRBV7-9,CASSLRVSSGANVLTF,TGTGCCAGCAGCTTACGGGTCAGCTCTGGGGCCAACGTCCTGACTTTC
NA,NA,TRBJ1-1,TRBV11-2,CASSLGRYERSTEVFF,TGTGCCAGCAGCTTAGGGAGGTACGAAAGAAGCACTGAAGTTTTCTTT
NA,once,TRBJ1-4,TRBV11-2,CASSNYQTEKLIF,TGTGCCAGCAGCAACTATCAGACTGAAAAACTGATCTTT
TRBD1,NA,TRBJ2-3,TRBV10-2,CASTGRGLRSDTQYF,TGCGCCAGTACCGGCAGGGGGCTTCGATCAGATACGCAGTATTTT
TRBD2,NA,TRBJ2-3,TRBV11-2,CASSTTGEGLTDTQYF,TGTGCCAGCAGCACAACGGGGGAGGGGCTGACAGATACGCAGTATTTT
TRBD1,many,TRBJ1-3,TRBV11-2,CASSPGTGWNTIYF,TGTGCCAGCAGCCCCGGGACAGGGTGGAACACCATATATTTT
TRBD2,few,TRBJ2-7,TRBV4-3,CASSRALAGASSYEQYF,TGCGCCAGCAGCCGGGCACTAGCGGGAGCGAGCTCCTACGAGCAGTACTTC
NA,few,TRBJ2-5,TRBV12-3/TRBV12-4,CASSSVPGVLETQYF,TGTGCCAGCAGTTCCGTCCCGGGAGTTCTAGAGACCCAGTACTTC
NA,once,TRBJ1-1,TRBV12-3/TRBV12-4,CDSSYYNEAFF,TGTGACAGCAGTTACTACAATGAAGCTTTCTTT
NA,NA,TRBJ2-3,TRBV25-1,CASSGDGTGGTQYF,TGTGCCAGCAGTGGGGACGGGACCGGGGGTACGCAGTATTTT
NA,NA,TRBJ1-1,TRBV7-9,CASSLVASNTEAFF,TGTGCCAGCAGCTTAGTGGCCAGCAACACTGAAGCTTTCTTT
TRBD2,few,TRBJ2-3,TRBV29-1,CSATGTSSSTDTQYF,TGCAGCGCCACAGGGACTAGCAGTAGCACAGATACGCAGTATTTT
TRBD2,many,TRBJ2-7,TRBV12-3/TRBV12-4,CASSTRTSGTDVYF,TGTGCCAGCAGTACCCGGACTAGCGGGACCGACGTGTACTTC
TRBD1,few,TRBJ1-2,TRBV6-6,CASSSTMDRGHGYTF,TGTGCCAGCAGTTCGACGATGGACAGGGGGCATGGCTACACCTTC